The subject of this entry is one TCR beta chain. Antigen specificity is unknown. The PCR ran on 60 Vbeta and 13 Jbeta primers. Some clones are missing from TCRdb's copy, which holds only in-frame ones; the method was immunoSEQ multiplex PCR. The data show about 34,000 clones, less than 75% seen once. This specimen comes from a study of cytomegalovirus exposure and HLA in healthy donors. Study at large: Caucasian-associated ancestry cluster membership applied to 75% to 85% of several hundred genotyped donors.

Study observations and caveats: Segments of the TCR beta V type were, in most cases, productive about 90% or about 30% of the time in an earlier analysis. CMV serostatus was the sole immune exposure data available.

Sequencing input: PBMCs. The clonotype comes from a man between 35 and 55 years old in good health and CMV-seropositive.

The CDR3 DNA reads TGTGCCAGCAGTGGGACAGAGGTGGGCTACACCTTC. This gives the protein CASSGTEVGYTF. The chain employs TRBV2 and TRBJ1-2; D perhaps matches TRBD1 (6 bases). Germline V CDR1 and CDR2: SNHLY, FYNNEI. This CDR3 has 12 residues. Trimming left V 4 bases short and J 8 bases short, with 11 bases between.